This T cell receptor (beta chain) emerged from a study of T-cell memory formation after mild COVID-19. V was pared by 2 bases and J by 9 bases, with 14 bases between. The CDR3 extends over 14 amino acids. Germline V gives CDR1 MNHEY, CDR2 SVGEGT. In its sample, this clonotype was seen a few times. MiXCR, applied by TCRdb to the 5' RACE reads, yields one record per CDR3 protein. The table shows about 470,000 distinct CDR3 sequences, with about 23% occurring only once. The chain links TRBV6-2 or TRBV6-3 to TRBJ1-5; the D gene is possibly TRBD1 (6 bases). This receptor was identified in an adult woman who had mild COVID-19 (a few samples of this study predate the infection). Cell type and time point are not known. Sequences were obtained from PBMCs or a T cell subset sorted from them (not recorded which). CDR3 protein: CASSYRRGAWPQHF. The CDR3 DNA reads TGTGCCAGCAGTTACCGGCGGGGGGCATGGCCCCAGCATTTT.